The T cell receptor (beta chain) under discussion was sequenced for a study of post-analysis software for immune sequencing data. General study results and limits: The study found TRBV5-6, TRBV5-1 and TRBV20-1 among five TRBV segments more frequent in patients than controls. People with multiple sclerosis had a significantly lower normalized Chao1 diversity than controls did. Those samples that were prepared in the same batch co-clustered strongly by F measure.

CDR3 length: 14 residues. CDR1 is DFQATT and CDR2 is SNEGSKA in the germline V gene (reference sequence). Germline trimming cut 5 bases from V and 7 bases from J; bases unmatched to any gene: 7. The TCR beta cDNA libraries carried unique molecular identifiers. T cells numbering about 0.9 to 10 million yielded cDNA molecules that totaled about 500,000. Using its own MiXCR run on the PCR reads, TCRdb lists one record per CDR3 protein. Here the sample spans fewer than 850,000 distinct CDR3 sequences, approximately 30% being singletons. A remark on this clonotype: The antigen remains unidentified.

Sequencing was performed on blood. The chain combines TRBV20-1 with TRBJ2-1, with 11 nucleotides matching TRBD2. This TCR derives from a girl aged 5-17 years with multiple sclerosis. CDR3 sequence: CSALSGGAWNEQFF. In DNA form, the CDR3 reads TGCAGTGCTCTTAGCGGGGGGGCTTGGAATGAGCAGTTCTTC.